The rows below give T cell receptor beta chains drawn from one sample of a study of T cells in Graves' hyperthyroidism and ophthalmopathy. TCRdb recomputed calls from the multiplex PCR reads with MiXCR, one row per CDR3 protein. The sample holds about 640,000 distinct CDR3 sequences; roughly 20% are singletons and the top ten take over 30%. Sequencing was carried out using blood. Receptors originate from a man aged 25-45 years with Graves' ophthalmopathy. CDR3s include the opening cysteine and the closing phenylalanine or tryptophan. Each record gives: D gene, J gene, V gene, clone size, CDR3 protein, CDR3 DNA. The D gene is left open where the match is weak. The listing skips clone size in some rows; elsewhere it reads once, few, many or a size class.

D: NA; J: TRBJ2-1; V: TRBV11-2; size: many; CDR3: CASSLSPNPYNEQFF; DNA: TGTGCCAGCAGCCTCTCACCGAATCCCTACAATGAGCAGTTCTTC
D: TRBD2; J: TRBJ2-1; V: TRBV30; size: many; CDR3: CAWSKGTSGSSYNEQFF; DNA: TGTGCCTGGAGCAAGGGGACTAGCGGGAGTTCCTACAATGAGCAGTTCTTC
D: NA; J: TRBJ1-5; V: TRBV12-3/TRBV12-4; size: many; CDR3: CASSSTDTLTHQPQHF; DNA: TGTGCCAGCAGTTCGACGGACACTCTAACCCATCAGCCCCAGCATTTT
D: NA; J: TRBJ1-4; V: TRBV20-1; size: many; CDR3: CSASPGATNEKLFF; DNA: TGCAGTGCTAGTCCAGGGGCGACTAATGAAAAACTGTTTTTT
D: NA; J: TRBJ1-5; V: TRBV29-1; size: few; CDR3: CSVLDSNQPQHF; DNA: TGCAGCGTTTTGGATAGCAATCAGCCCCAGCATTTT
D: TRBD2; J: TRBJ2-1; V: TRBV20-1; size: NA; CDR3: CSARDPLAGVNEQFF; DNA: TGCAGTGCTAGAGATCCACTAGCGGGAGTCAATGAGCAGTTCTTC
D: NA; J: TRBJ2-5; V: TRBV6-1; size: NA; CDR3: CASSQLRRETQYF; DNA: TGTGCCAGCAGTCAGCTTAGGAGGGAGACCCAGTACTTC
D: TRBD2; J: TRBJ2-3; V: TRBV5-1; size: NA; CDR3: CASSRAGGSDTQYF; DNA: TGCGCCAGCAGCCGAGCGGGAGGTTCGGATACGCAGTATTTT
D: TRBD1; J: TRBJ2-7; V: TRBV28; size: NA; CDR3: CASRLPGQAYEQYF; DNA: TGTGCCAGCAGACTACCGGGACAGGCGTACGAGCAGTACTTC
D: TRBD1; J: TRBJ1-5; V: TRBV6-1; size: NA; CDR3: CASSPDRVTGNQPQHF; DNA: TGTGCCAGCAGCCCGGACAGGGTCACAGGCAATCAGCCCCAGCATTTT
D: NA; J: TRBJ2-1; V: TRBV20-1; size: NA; CDR3: CSARGGKGAYNEQFF; DNA: TGCAGTGCTCGAGGCGGCAAGGGGGCCTACAATGAGCAGTTCTTC
D: NA; J: TRBJ2-7; V: TRBV27; size: NA; CDR3: CASSFGGRSYEQYF; DNA: TGTGCCAGCAGTTTTGGGGGCCGCTCCTACGAGCAGTACTTC
D: NA; J: TRBJ2-7; V: TRBV18; size: NA; CDR3: CASSPLGTNSYEQYF; DNA: TGTGCCAGCTCACCATTGGGGACAAATAGCTACGAGCAGTACTTC
D: TRBD2; J: TRBJ2-3; V: TRBV20-1; size: few; CDR3: CSARGLAGTPDTQYF; DNA: TGCAGTGCTAGGGGACTAGCGGGAACCCCCGATACGCAGTATTTT
D: TRBD2; J: TRBJ2-7; V: TRBV10-3; size: NA; CDR3: CAISGTSGYEQYF; DNA: TGTGCCATCTCCGGGACTAGCGGCTACGAGCAGTACTTC
D: TRBD2; J: TRBJ2-7; V: TRBV20-1; size: NA; CDR3: CSPKAGAPYEQYF; DNA: TGCAGTCCCAAAGCGGGAGCGCCCTACGAGCAGTACTTC
D: NA; J: TRBJ1-3; V: TRBV2; size: NA; CDR3: CASRAGLSGNTIYF; DNA: TGTGCCAGCAGAGCGGGGCTCTCTGGAAACACCATATATTTT
D: TRBD1; J: TRBJ1-5; V: TRBV20-1; size: NA; CDR3: CSARDGGTGGTHQPQHF; DNA: TGCAGTGCTAGAGATGGGGGGACAGGGGGCACCCATCAGCCCCAGCATTTT
D: NA; J: TRBJ2-1; V: TRBV27; size: NA; CDR3: CASSLWDPYNEQFF; DNA: TGTGCCAGCAGTCTATGGGACCCCTACAATGAGCAGTTCTTC
D: NA; J: TRBJ2-2; V: TRBV20-1; size: NA; CDR3: CSAKPQANTGELFF; DNA: TGCAGTGCTAAACCCCAGGCAAACACCGGGGAGCTGTTTTTT
D: TRBD1; J: TRBJ2-7; V: TRBV3-1; size: many; CDR3: CASSQVSRGRPYEQYF; DNA: TGTGCCAGCAGCCAAGTTAGCAGGGGGCGCCCCTACGAGCAGTACTTC
D: NA; J: TRBJ2-1; V: TRBV30; size: many; CDR3: CAWSSPGRRQFF; DNA: TGTGCCTGGAGTTCACCGGGACGGCGACAGTTCTTC